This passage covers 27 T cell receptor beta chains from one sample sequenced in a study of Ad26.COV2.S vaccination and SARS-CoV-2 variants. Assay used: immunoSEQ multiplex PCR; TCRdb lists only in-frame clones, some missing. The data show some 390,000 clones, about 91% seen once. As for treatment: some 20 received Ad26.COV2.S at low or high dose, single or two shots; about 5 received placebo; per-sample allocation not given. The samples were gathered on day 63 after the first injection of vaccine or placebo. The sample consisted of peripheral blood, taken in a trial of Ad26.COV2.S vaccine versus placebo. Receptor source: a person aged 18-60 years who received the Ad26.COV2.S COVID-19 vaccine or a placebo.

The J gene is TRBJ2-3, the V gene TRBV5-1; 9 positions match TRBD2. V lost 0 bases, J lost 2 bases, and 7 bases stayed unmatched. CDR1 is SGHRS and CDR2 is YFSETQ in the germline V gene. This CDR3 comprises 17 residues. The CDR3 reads CASSLVATSGSTDTQYF. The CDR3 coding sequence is TGCGCCAGCAGCTTGGTTGCGACTAGCGGTTCCACAGATACGCAGTATTTT.

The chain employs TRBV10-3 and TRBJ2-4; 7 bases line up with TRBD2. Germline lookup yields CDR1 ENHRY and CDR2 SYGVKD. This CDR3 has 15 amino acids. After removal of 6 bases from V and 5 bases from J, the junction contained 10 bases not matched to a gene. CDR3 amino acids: CAISSGLRGENIQYF. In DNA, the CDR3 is TGTGCCATCAGCTCGGGACTACGGGGAGAAAACATTCAGTACTTC.

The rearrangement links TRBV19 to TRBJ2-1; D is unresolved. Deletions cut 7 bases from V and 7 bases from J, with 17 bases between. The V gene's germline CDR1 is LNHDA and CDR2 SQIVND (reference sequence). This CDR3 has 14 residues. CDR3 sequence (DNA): TGTGCCAGTACGTTAGATGTTGGAAGGAATGAGCAGTTCTTC. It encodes CASTLDVGRNEQFF.

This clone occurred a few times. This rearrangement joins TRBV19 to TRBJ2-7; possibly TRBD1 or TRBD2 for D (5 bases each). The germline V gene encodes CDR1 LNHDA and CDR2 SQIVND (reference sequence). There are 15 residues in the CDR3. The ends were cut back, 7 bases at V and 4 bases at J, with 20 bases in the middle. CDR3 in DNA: TGTGCCAGTACCAAAACAGGTTTGGGAGCATACGAGCAGTACTTC. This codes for CASTKTGLGAYEQYF.

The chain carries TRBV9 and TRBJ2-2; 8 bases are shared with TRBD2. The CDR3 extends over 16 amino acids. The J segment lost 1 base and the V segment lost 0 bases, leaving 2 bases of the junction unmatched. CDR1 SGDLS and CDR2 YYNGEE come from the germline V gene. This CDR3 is CASSVGAGGNTGELFF. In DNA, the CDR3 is TGTGCCAGCAGCGTAGGGGCGGGAGGGAACACCGGGGAGCTGTTTTTT.

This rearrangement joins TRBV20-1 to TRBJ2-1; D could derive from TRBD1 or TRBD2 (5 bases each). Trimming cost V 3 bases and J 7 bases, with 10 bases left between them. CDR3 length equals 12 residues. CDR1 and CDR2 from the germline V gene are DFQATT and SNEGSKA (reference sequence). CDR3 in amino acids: CSASWGKNEQFF. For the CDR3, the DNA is TGCAGTGCTAGTTGGGGGAAGAATGAGCAGTTCTTC.

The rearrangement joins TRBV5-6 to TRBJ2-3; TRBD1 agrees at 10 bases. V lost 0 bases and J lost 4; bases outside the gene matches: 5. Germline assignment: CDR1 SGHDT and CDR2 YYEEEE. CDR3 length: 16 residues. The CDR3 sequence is CASSLADRGVADTQYF. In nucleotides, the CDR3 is TGTGCCAGCAGCTTGGCGGACAGGGGGGTTGCAGATACGCAGTATTTT. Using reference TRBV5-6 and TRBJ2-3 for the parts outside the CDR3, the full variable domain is DAGVTQSPTHLIKTRGQQVTLRCSPKSGHDTVSWYQQALGQGPQFIFQYYEEEERQRGNFPDRFSGHQFPNYSSELNVNALLLGDSALYLCASSLADRGVADTQYFGPGTRLTVL.

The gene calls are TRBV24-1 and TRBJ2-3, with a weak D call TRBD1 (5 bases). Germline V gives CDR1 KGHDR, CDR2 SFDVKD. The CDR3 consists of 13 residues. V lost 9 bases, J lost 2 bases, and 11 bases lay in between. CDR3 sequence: CATGAEITDTQYF. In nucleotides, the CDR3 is TGTGCCACCGGGGCGGAAATCACAGATACGCAGTATTTT.

The CDR3 sequence: CASSLLDWGGNQPQHF. CDR3 bases: TGTGCCAGCAGCTTATTGGATTGGGGGGGAAATCAGCCCCAGCATTTT. The chain employs TRBV7-8 and TRBJ1-5; D is possibly TRBD1 (5 bases). The CDR3 runs to 16 residues. V lost 2 bases and J 4 bases, leaving 15 bases between the germline ends. In germline, CDR1 is SGHVS, CDR2 FQNEAQ.

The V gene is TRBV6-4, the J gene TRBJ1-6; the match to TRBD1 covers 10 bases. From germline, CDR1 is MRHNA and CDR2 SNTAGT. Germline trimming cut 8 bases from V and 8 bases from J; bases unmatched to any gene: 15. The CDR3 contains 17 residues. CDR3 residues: CASRDRGPWLRYSPLHF. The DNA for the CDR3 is TGTGCCAGCCGGGACAGGGGCCCGTGGCTCCGGTATTCACCCCTCCACTTT.

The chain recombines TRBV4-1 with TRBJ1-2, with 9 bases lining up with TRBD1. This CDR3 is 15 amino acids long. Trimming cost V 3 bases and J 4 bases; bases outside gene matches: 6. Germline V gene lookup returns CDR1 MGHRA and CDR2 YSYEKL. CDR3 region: CASSHPTGGIYGYTF. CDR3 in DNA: TGCGCCAGCAGCCATCCGACAGGGGGAATCTATGGCTACACCTTC.

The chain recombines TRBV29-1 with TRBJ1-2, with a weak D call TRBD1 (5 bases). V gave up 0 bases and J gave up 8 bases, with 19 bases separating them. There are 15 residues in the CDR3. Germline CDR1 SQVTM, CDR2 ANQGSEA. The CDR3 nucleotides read TGCAGCGTTGAAGATCTCACCGGGACCGCTAACGGCTACACCTTC. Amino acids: CSVEDLTGTANGYTF.

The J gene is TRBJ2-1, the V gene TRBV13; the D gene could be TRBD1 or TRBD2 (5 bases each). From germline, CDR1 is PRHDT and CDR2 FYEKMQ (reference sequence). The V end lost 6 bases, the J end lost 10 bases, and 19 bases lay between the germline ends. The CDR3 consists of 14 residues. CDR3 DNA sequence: TGTGCCAGCAGTCCAAGGACGGAGTGGGGGGAGCAGTTCTTC. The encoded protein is CASSPRTEWGEQFF.

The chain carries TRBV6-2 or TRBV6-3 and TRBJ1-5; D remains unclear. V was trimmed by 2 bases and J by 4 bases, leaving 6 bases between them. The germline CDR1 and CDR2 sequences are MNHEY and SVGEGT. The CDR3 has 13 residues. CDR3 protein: CASSYGENQPQHF. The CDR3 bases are TGTGCCAGCAGTTACGGGGAGAATCAGCCCCAGCATTTT.

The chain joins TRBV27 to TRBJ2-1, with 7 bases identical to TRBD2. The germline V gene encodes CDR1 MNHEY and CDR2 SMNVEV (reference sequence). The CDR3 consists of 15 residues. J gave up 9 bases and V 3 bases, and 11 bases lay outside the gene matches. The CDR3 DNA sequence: TGTGCCAGCAGTTTTTGGACGGGGGGAGATGGTGAGCAGTTCTTC. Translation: CASSFWTGGDGEQFF.

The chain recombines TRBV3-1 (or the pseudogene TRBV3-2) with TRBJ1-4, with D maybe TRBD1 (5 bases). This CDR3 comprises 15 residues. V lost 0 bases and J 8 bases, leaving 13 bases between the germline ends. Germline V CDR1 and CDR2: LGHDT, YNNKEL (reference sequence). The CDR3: CASSQDPYRGEKLFF. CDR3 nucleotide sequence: TGTGCCAGCAGCCAAGACCCCTATCGGGGGGAAAAACTGTTTTTT.

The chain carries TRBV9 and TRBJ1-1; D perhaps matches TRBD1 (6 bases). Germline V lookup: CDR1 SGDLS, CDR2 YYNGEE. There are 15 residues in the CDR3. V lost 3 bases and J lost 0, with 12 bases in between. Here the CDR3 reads CASSDNREVNTEAFF. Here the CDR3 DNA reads TGTGCCAGCAGCGATAACAGGGAGGTGAACACTGAAGCTTTCTTT.

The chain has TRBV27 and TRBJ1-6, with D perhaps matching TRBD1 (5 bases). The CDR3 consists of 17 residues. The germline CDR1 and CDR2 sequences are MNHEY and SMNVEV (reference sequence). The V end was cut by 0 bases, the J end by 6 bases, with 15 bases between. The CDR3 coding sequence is TGTGCCAGCAGTTTATCTGGGCAGGGCGGACGTAATTCACCCCTCCACTTT. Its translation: CASSLSGQGGRNSPLHF.

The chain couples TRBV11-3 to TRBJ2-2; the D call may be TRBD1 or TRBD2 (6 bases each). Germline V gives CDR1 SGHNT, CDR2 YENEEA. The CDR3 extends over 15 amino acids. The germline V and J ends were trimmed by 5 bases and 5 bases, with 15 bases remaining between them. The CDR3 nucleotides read TGTGCCAGCAGCCGACACGGGGGCGAGACCGGGGAGCTGTTTTTT. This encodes CASSRHGGETGELFF.

The CDR3 nucleotides read TGTGCCAGCAGCCAAGATTTTAACGGGCTGGGGAATGAGCAGTTCTTC. This codes for CASSQDFNGLGNEQFF. The chain combines TRBV4-2 with TRBJ2-1; no clear D. CDR3 size: 16 residues. The germline CDR1 and CDR2 sequences are LGHNA and YNFKEQ. The V end lost 0 bases, the J end lost 7 bases, and 16 bases lay between the germline ends.

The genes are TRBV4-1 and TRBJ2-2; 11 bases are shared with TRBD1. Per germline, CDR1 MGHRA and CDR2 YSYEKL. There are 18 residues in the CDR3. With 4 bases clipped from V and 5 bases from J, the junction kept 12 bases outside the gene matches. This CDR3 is CASSRTTDRGLKTGELFF. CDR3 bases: TGCGCCAGCAGCCGAACGACGGACAGGGGGCTAAAGACCGGGGAGCTGTTTTTT.

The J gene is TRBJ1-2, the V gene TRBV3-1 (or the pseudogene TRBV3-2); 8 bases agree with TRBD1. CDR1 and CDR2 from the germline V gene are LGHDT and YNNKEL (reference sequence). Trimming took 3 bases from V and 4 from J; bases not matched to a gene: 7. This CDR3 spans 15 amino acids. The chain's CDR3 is CASSHGLTGGYGYTF. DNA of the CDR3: TGTGCCAGCAGCCACGGTTTAACAGGGGGCTATGGCTACACCTTC.

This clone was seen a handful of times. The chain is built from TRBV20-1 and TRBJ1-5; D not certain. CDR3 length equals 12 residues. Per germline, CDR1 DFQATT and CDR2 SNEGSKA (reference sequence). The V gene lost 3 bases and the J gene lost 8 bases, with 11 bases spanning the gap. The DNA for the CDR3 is TGCAGTGCTAGTTATGGGAGGGAGCCCCAGCATTTT. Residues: CSASYGREPQHF.

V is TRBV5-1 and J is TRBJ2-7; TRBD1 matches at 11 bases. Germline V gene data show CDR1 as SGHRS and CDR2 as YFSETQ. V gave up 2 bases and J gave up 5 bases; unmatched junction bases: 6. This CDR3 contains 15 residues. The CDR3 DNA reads TGCGCCAGCAGCTTCGGACAGGGGGCGCCTCACGAGCAGTACTTC. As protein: CASSFGQGAPHEQYF.

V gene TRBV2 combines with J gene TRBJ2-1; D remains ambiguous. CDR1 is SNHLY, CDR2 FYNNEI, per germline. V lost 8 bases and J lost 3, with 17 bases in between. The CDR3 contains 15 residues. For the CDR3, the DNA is TGTGCCAGCCGCCTTGACCAGAGCTTCTACAATGAGCAGTTCTTC. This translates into CASRLDQSFYNEQFF.

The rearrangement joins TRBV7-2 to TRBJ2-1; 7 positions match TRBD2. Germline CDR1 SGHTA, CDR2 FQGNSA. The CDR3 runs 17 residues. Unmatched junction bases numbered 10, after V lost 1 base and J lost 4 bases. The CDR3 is CASSLVPSGALYNEQFF. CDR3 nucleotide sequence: TGTGCCAGCAGCTTAGTACCCAGCGGGGCTCTTTACAATGAGCAGTTCTTC. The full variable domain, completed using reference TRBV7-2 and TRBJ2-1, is GAGVSQSPSNKVTEKGKDVELRCDPISGHTALYWYRQSLGQGLEFLIYFQGNSAPDKSGLPSDRFSAERTGGSVSTLTIQRTQQEDSAVYLCASSLVPSGALYNEQFFGPGTRLTVL.

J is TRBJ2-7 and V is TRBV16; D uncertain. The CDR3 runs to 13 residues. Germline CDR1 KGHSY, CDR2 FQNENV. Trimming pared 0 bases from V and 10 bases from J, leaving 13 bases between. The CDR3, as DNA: TGTGCCAGCAGCCAATCTAGGTCATCCGCCCAGTACTTC. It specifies CASSQSRSSAQYF.